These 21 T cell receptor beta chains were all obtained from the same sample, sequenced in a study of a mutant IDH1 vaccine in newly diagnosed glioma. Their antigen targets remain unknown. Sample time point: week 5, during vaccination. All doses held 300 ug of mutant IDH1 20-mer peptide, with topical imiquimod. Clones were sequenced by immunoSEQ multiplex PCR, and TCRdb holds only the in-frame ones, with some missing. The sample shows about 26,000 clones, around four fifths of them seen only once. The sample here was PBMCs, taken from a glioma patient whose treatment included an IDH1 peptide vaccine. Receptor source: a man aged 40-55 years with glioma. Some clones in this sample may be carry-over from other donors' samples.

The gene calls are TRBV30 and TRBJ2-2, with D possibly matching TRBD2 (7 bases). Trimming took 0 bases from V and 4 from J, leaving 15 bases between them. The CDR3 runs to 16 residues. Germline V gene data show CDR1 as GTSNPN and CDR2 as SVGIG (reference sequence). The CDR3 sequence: CAWSVTWGGSTGELFF. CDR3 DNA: TGTGCCTGGAGTGTAACGTGGGGGGGCAGCACCGGGGAGCTGTTTTTT.

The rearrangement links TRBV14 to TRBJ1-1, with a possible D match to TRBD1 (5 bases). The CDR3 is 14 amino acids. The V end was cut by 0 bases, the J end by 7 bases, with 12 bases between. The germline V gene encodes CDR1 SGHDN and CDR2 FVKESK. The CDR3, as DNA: TGTGCCAGCAGCCAAGATTCCAGGGAGGGTGAAGCTTTCTTT. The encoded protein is CASSQDSREGEAFF.

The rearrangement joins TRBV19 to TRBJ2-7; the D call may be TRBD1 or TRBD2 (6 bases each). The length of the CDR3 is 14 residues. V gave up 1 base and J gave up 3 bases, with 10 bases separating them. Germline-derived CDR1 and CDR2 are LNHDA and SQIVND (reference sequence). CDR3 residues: CASSIAGDNYEQYF. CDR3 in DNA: TGTGCCAGTAGTATAGCGGGGGACAACTACGAGCAGTACTTC.

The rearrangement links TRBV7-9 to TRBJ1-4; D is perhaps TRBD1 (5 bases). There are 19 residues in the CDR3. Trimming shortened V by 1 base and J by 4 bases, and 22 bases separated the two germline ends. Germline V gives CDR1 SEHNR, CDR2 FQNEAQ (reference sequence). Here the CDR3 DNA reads TGTGCCAGCAGCTTAGGTGTCTGGGCGTCGGACACAAGTAATGAAAAACTGTTTTTT. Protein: CASSLGVWASDTSNEKLFF.

As DNA, the CDR3 is TGTGCCAGCAGCCGAACAAACACTGAAGCTTTCTTT. Translating it yields CASSRTNTEAFF. The V and J genes are TRBV7-9 and TRBJ1-1; D gene unclear. The V gene lost 5 bases and the J gene lost 2 bases, with 6 bases spanning the gap. CDR1 and CDR2 from the germline V gene are SEHNR and FQNEAQ (reference sequence). The CDR3 runs to 12 residues.

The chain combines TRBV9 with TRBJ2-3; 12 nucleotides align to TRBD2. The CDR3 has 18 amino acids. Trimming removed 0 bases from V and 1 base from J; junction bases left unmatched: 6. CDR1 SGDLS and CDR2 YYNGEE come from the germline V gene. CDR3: CASSVVASGGAGTDTQYF. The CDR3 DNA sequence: TGTGCCAGCAGCGTAGTGGCTAGCGGGGGGGCAGGCACAGATACGCAGTATTTT.

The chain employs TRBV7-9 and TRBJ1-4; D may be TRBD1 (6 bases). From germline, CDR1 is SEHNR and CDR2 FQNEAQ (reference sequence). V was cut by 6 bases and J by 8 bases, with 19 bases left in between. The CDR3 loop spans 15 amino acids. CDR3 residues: CASRPNRGEVEKLFF. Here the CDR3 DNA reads TGTGCCAGCAGGCCCAATAGGGGGGAGGTGGAAAAACTGTTTTTT.

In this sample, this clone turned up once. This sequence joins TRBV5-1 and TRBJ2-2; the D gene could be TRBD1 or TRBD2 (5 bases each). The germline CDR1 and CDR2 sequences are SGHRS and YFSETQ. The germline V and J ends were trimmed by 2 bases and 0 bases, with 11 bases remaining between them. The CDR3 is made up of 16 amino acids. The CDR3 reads CASSLTGPPNTGELFF. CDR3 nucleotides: TGCGCCAGCAGCTTAACGGGACCCCCGAACACCGGGGAGCTGTTTTTT.

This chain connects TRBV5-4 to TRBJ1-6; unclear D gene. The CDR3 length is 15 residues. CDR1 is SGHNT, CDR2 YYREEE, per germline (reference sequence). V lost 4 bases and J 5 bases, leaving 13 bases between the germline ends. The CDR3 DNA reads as TGTGCCAGCAGCCCTAGGCTGGGAGATAATTCACCCCTCCACTTT. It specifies CASSPRLGDNSPLHF.

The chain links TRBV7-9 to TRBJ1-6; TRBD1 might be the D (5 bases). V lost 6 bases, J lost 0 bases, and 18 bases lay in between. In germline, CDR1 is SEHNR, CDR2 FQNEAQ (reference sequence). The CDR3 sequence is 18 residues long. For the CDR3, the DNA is TGTGCCAGCAGTCCCACCGGGGGAGGAAACTCCTATAATTCACCCCTCCACTTT. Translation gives CASSPTGGGNSYNSPLHF.

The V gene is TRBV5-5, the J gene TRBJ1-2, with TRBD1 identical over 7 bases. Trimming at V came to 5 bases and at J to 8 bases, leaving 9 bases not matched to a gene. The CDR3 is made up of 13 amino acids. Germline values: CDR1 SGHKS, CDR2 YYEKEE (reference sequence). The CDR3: CASSPTGEDGYTF. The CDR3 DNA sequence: TGTGCCAGCAGTCCCACAGGGGAGGACGGCTACACCTTC. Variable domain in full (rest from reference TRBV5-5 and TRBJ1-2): DAGVTQSPTHLIKTRGQQVTLRCSPISGHKSVSWYQQVLGQGPQFIFQYYEKEERGRGNFPDRFSARQFPNYSSELNVNALLLGDSALYLCASSPTGEDGYTFGSGTRLTVV.

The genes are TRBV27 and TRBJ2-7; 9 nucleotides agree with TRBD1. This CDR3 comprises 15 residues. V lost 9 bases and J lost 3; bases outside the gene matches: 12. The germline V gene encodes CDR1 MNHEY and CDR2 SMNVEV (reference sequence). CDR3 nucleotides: TGTGCCAGGCCCACCCCCGGGACAGGGAACTACGAGCAGTACTTC. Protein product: CARPTPGTGNYEQYF.

The CDR3 nucleotides read TGTGCCATCAGTGGTTTCCGGGAGCTTGGGCTGTTTTTT. Translation gives CAISGFRELGLFF. The chain has TRBV10-3 and TRBJ2-2, with D perhaps TRBD2 (6 bases). The germline V gene has CDR1 ENHRY and CDR2 SYGVKD. Trimming cost V 4 bases and J 13 bases, with 16 bases left between them. CDR3 length: 13 amino acids.

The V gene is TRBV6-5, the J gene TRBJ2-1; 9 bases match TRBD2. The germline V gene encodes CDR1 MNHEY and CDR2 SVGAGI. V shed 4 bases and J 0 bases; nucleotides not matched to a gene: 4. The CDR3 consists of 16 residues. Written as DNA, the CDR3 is TGTGCCAGCAGTTGGTTAGCGGGGGACTCCTACAATGAGCAGTTCTTC. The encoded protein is CASSWLAGDSYNEQFF.

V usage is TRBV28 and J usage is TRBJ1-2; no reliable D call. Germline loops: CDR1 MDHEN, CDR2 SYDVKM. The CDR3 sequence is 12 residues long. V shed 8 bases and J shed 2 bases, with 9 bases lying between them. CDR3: CASEQVNYGYTF. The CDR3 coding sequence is TGTGCCAGCGAGCAGGTCAACTATGGCTACACCTTC.

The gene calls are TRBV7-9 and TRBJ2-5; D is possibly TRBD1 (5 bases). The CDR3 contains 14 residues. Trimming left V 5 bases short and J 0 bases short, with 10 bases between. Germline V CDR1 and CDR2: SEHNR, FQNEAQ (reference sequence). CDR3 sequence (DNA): TGTGCCAGCAGCGAGTCAGGGTACCAAGAGACCCAGTACTTC. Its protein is CASSESGYQETQYF.

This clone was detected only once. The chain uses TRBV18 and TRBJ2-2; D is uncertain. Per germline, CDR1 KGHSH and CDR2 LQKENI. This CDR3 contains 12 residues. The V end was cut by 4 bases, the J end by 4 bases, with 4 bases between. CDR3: CASSQGTGELFF. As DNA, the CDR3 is TGTGCCAGCTCACAGGGCACCGGGGAGCTGTTTTTT.

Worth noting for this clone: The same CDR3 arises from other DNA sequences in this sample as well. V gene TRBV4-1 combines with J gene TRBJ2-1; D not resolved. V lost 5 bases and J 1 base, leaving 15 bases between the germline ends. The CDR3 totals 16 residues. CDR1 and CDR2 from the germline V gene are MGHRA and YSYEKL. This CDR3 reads CASSSTPGRSYNEQFF. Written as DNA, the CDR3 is TGCGCCAGCAGCTCGACGCCAGGAAGGTCCTACAATGAGCAGTTCTTC.

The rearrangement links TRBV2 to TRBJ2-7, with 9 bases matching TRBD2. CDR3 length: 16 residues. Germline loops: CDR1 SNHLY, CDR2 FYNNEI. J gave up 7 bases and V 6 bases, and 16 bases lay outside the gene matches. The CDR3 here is CASRVLGSGGSGEQYF. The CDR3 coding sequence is TGTGCCAGCAGGGTCCTAGGTAGCGGGGGCTCGGGGGAGCAGTACTTC.

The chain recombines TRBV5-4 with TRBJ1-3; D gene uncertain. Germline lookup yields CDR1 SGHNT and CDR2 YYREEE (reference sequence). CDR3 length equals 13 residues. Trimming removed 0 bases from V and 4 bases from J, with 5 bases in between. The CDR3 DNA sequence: TGTGCCAGCAGCTTGGAGAGCGGAAACACCATATATTTT. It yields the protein CASSLESGNTIYF.

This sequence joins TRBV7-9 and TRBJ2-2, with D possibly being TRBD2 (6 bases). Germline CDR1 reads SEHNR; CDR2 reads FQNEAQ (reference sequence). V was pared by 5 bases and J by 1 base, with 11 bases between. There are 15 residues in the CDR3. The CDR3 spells CASSPHGGNTGELFF. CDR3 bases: TGTGCCAGCAGCCCCCACGGGGGGAACACCGGGGAGCTGTTTTTT.